These 23 T cell receptor beta chains share one sample of origin, sequenced in a study of blood T cell repertoires in COVID-19. The data were produced by immunoSEQ multiplex PCR, yet TCRdb's version contains in-frame clones alone and is incomplete. This sample yields about 270,000 clones, of which about 82% are seen a single time; around 4.2% belongs to the top ten. The source material was peripheral blood. The origin of the receptors is a woman aged 45-65 years with active or convalescent COVID-19.

The rearrangement uses TRBV5-1 and TRBJ2-1; no clear D gene. This CDR3 region has 15 residues. The germline CDR1 and CDR2 sequences are SGHRS and YFSETQ. Trimming stripped 0 bases from V and 6 bases from J, with 13 bases between. CDR3 protein: CASSLGGFTSNEQFF. The CDR3 DNA reads TGCGCCAGCAGCTTGGGCGGTTTTACGAGCAATGAGCAGTTCTTC. The full variable domain, completed using reference TRBV5-1 and TRBJ2-1, is KAGVTQTPRYLIKTRGQQVTLSCSPISGHRSVSWYQQTPGQGLQFLFEYFSETQRNKGNFPGRFSGRQFSNSRSEMNVSTLELGDSALYLCASSLGGFTSNEQFFGPGTRLTVL.

The chain links TRBV5-1 to TRBJ1-1, with no clear D. Germline V gene lookup returns CDR1 SGHRS and CDR2 YFSETQ. The CDR3 runs 16 residues. Between the trimmed V and J ends, which lost 4 bases and 0 bases, there was a span of 16 bases. The CDR3: CASSDYRGRLNTEAFF. The CDR3 nucleotides are TGCGCCAGCAGCGACTACAGAGGTCGTTTGAACACTGAAGCTTTCTTT.

The chain is built from TRBV10-3 and TRBJ1-5, with a tentative D call TRBD1 (6 bases). V dropped 9 bases and J dropped 0 bases, with 9 bases sitting between them. Germline lookup yields CDR1 ENHRY and CDR2 SYGVKD. The CDR3 extends over 13 amino acids. DNA of the CDR3: TGTGCCATACAGGGTTTTAGCAATCAGCCCCAGCATTTT. Its translation: CAIQGFSNQPQHF.

This rearrangement joins TRBV28 to TRBJ2-7; 10 bases fit TRBD2. The junction had 8 bases not matched to a gene; V was cut back by 3 bases and J by 3 bases. The CDR3 covers 16 residues. Per germline, CDR1 MDHEN and CDR2 SYDVKM. The CDR3 sequence: CASSFPRTSGSYEQYF. The CDR3 DNA reads as TGTGCCAGCAGTTTTCCTCGGACTAGCGGCAGCTACGAGCAGTACTTC.

The gene calls are TRBV7-8 and TRBJ2-5, with D maybe TRBD2 (6 bases). The CDR3 length is 16 residues. The V end lost 2 bases, the J end lost 3 bases, and 16 bases lay between the germline ends. Germline CDR1 SGHVS, CDR2 FQNEAQ. This CDR3 is CASSLLSGRGEETQYF. In nucleotides, the CDR3 is TGTGCCAGCAGCTTACTTTCCGGGAGAGGGGAAGAGACCCAGTACTTC.

The chain combines TRBV7-6 with TRBJ2-2, with 8 bases identical to TRBD2. The CDR3 sequence is 15 residues long. Germline assignment: CDR1 SGHVS and CDR2 FNYEAQ. The V segment lost 11 bases and the J segment 6 bases; nucleotides outside the gene matches: 14. This CDR3 is CASRGSSGFPGELFF. CDR3 DNA: TGTGCCTCTCGAGGGTCTAGCGGGTTTCCCGGGGAGCTGTTTTTT. Filled out from reference TRBV7-6 and TRBJ2-2, the complete variable domain reads GAGVSQSPRYKVTKRGQDVALRCDPISGHVSLYWYRQALGQGPEFLTYFNYEAQQDKSGLPNDRFSAERPEGSISTLTIQRTEQRDSAMYRCASRGSSGFPGELFFGEGSRLTVL.

This chain joins TRBV19 and TRBJ2-5; TRBD1 matches at 7 bases. V was clipped by 5 bases and J by 1 base; unmatched bases: 4. This CDR3 has 14 residues. The germline gives CDR1 LNHDA, CDR2 SQIVND (reference sequence). CDR3 region: CASSAQGFQETQYF. Here the CDR3 DNA reads TGTGCCAGTAGTGCACAGGGGTTCCAAGAGACCCAGTACTTC.

This clone came up a few times. The chain carries TRBV5-6 and TRBJ2-1; weak D call: TRBD2 (5 bases). Trimming removed 1 base from V and 10 bases from J, with 6 bases in between. The CDR3 runs 11 residues. CDR1 is SGHDT, CDR2 YYEEEE, per germline. The CDR3 protein is CASSLSGEQFF. The DNA for the CDR3 is TGTGCCAGCAGCTTGTCGGGGGAGCAGTTCTTC.

This clone was counted a single time. The chain is built from TRBV5-1 and TRBJ1-3, with D uncertain. The germline V and J ends were trimmed by 4 bases and 7 bases, with 12 bases remaining between them. Germline-derived CDR1 and CDR2 are SGHRS and YFSETQ. CDR3 length: 13 amino acids. This CDR3 reads CASSRAPYNTIYF. The CDR3, as DNA: TGCGCCAGCAGCAGAGCCCCTTATAACACCATATATTTT.

The genes are TRBV24-1 and TRBJ2-3, with D tentatively TRBD2 (5 bases). The germline V gene has CDR1 KGHDR and CDR2 SFDVKD. CDR3 length equals 14 residues. V was trimmed by 3 bases and J by 6 bases, leaving 12 bases between them. CDR3 sequence (DNA): TGTGCCACCAGTGATGTAGGTAGCGCGGATACGCAGTATTTT. This encodes CATSDVGSADTQYF.

The gene calls are TRBV6-5 and TRBJ1-2, with D maybe TRBD1 (6 bases). The V gene lost 6 bases and the J gene lost 8 bases, with 16 bases spanning the gap. Per germline, CDR1 MNHEY and CDR2 SVGAGI. The CDR3 has 13 amino acids. The CDR3 sequence: CASRVQGFYGYTF. DNA for the CDR3: TGTGCCAGCAGGGTACAGGGTTTCTACGGCTACACCTTC.

The chain carries TRBV6-5 and TRBJ2-2; 9 bases fit TRBD2. CDR3 size: 15 residues. Trimming at V came to 5 bases and at J to 5 bases, leaving 6 bases not matched to a gene. Germline V gene sequence: CDR1 MNHEY, CDR2 SVGAGI. DNA of the CDR3: TGTGCCAGCAGTCGAGCGGGAGGTGGGACCGGGGAGCTGTTTTTT. Amino acids: CASSRAGGGTGELFF.

This clone occurred once. The chain joins TRBV19 to TRBJ1-5; 7 bases are shared with TRBD1. The germline V gene has CDR1 LNHDA and CDR2 SQIVND (reference sequence). The junction had 8 bases not matched to a gene; V was cut back by 6 bases and J by 3 bases. CDR3 length: 15 amino acids. DNA for the CDR3: TGTGCCAGTAGGGCCCCACAGGGGATCAATCAGCCCCAGCATTTT. Amino acids: CASRAPQGINQPQHF.

The chain employs TRBV2 and TRBJ2-7; the D gene is possibly TRBD2 (6 bases). V was pared by 6 bases and J by 6 bases, with 21 bases between. CDR1 is SNHLY, CDR2 FYNNEI, per germline. The CDR3 loop spans 15 amino acids. Written as DNA, the CDR3 is TGTGCCAGCAGCCCCGCCCGCGGGACCCTGGGCGAGCAGTACTTC. This sequence encodes CASSPARGTLGEQYF.

This chain uses TRBV29-1 with TRBJ1-4; a weak D match, TRBD1 (6 bases). V was trimmed by 6 bases and J by 3 bases, leaving 11 bases between them. Germline loops: CDR1 SQVTM, CDR2 ANQGSEA. This CDR3 is built from 13 residues. The CDR3 here is CSVKQGSNEKLFF. The CDR3, as DNA: TGCAGCGTAAAACAGGGATCTAATGAAAAACTGTTTTTT. The entire variable domain, with the rest obtained from reference TRBV29-1 and TRBJ1-4, is as follows: SAVISQKPSRDICQRGTSLTIQCQVDSQVTMMFWYRQQPGQSLTLIATANQGSEATYESGFVIDKFPISRPNLTFSTLTVSNMSPEDSSIYLCSVKQGSNEKLFFGSGTQLSVL.

The CDR3: CAISESRLLAETYEQYF. As DNA, the CDR3 is TGTGCCATCAGTGAGTCGAGGCTTCTAGCAGAAACCTACGAGCAGTACTTC. This rearrangement joins TRBV10-3 to TRBJ2-7, with D maybe TRBD2 (5 bases). Germline V lookup: CDR1 ENHRY, CDR2 SYGVKD. V dropped 0 bases and J dropped 2 bases, with 17 bases sitting between them. This CDR3 is 17 amino acids long.

This chain connects TRBV6-5 to TRBJ1-1; 11 bases line up with TRBD1. The germline V gene encodes CDR1 MNHEY and CDR2 SVGAGI. J was trimmed by 1 base and V by 4 bases; bases with no gene match: 5. The CDR3 covers 16 residues. As DNA, the CDR3 is TGTGCCAGCAGTTTTGGACAGGGGGCAGGGAACACTGAAGCTTTCTTT. It specifies CASSFGQGAGNTEAFF.

The chain carries TRBV10-3 and TRBJ1-1, with TRBD1 as a possible D gene (6 bases). CDR3 size: 13 residues. V shed 4 bases and J shed 3 bases, with 9 bases lying between them. CDR1 and CDR2 from the germline V gene are ENHRY and SYGVKD. The CDR3 loop is CAISGRGDTEAFF. The DNA of the CDR3 is TGTGCCATCAGTGGCAGGGGAGACACTGAAGCTTTCTTT.

V is TRBV7-9 and J is TRBJ2-7, with 13 bases fitting TRBD2. The CDR3 length is 16 residues. CDR1 SEHNR and CDR2 FQNEAQ come from the germline V gene (reference sequence). The V gene end was trimmed by 3 bases and the J gene end by 2 bases; junction bases not matched to a gene: 4. The CDR3 DNA is TGTGCCAGCAGCTTGGGACTAGCGGGATCCACCTACGAGCAGTACTTC. Protein: CASSLGLAGSTYEQYF. Together with reference TRBV7-9 and TRBJ2-7, the CDR3 gives the full variable domain: DTGVSQNPRHKITKRGQNVTFRCDPISEHNRLYWYRQTLGQGPEFLTYFQNEAQLEKSRLLSDRFSAERPKGSFSTLEIQRTEQGDSAMYLCASSLGLAGSTYEQYFGPGTRLTVT.

The chain couples TRBV27 to TRBJ2-1; 11 bases line up with TRBD2. Germline V gives CDR1 MNHEY, CDR2 SMNVEV (reference sequence). The CDR3 is made up of 16 amino acids. V lost 7 bases and J lost 5; bases outside the gene matches: 10. CDR3 coding DNA: TGTGCCAGCACCGTTATTTCTAGCGGGAGGCACAATGAGCAGTTCTTC. Its protein product is CASTVISSGRHNEQFF.

The rearrangement uses TRBV29-1 and TRBJ1-2; D perhaps matches TRBD1 (5 bases). CDR1 and CDR2 from the germline V gene are SQVTM and ANQGSEA. V was shortened by 3 bases and J by 4 bases, with 9 bases between the two germline ends. This CDR3 contains 12 residues. The CDR3 region has the DNA TGCAGCGTTGATCAGGGCCCCTATGGCTACACCTTC. It encodes CSVDQGPYGYTF. The whole variable domain, filled in from reference TRBV29-1 and TRBJ1-2, reads SAVISQKPSRDICQRGTSLTIQCQVDSQVTMMFWYRQQPGQSLTLIATANQGSEATYESGFVIDKFPISRPNLTFSTLTVSNMSPEDSSIYLCSVDQGPYGYTFGSGTRLTVV.

The chain carries TRBV6-5 and TRBJ2-3; TRBD2 agrees at 7 bases. In germline, CDR1 is MNHEY, CDR2 SVGAGI. The CDR3 length is 15 residues. Trimming removed 6 bases from V and 5 bases from J; junction bases left unmatched: 11. DNA of the CDR3: TGTGCCAGCAGCGTCGGGACTATCCTTGGAGATACGCAGTATTTT. Its translation is CASSVGTILGDTQYF.

The V call is TRBV6-5, the J call TRBJ2-3; 11 positions agree with TRBD2. Per the germline V gene, CDR1 is MNHEY and CDR2 is SVGAGI. V trimming: 4 bases; J trimming: 6 bases; junction bases outside the gene matches: 6. This CDR3 contains 15 residues. The CDR3 bases are TGTGCCAGCAGTTTCCTAGCGGGAGGATCCGATACGCAGTATTTT. Its translation: CASSFLAGGSDTQYF.